This passage covers 17 T cell receptor beta chains from one sample sequenced in a study of CD8 T cells in Susac syndrome. RNA, at about 0.45 to 1 ug, was reverse transcribed with random hexamers. TCRdb passed the immunoSEQ multiplex PCR reads through MiXCR, listing each CDR3 protein once. This table has 160,000 or so distinct CDR3 sequences, roughly 95% appearing once. What was sequenced was CD8+ T cells from PBMCs. These receptor sequences come from a human donor with multiple sclerosis.

The gene calls are TRBV15 and TRBJ2-5; 9 bases agree with TRBD2. This CDR3 region has 15 residues. Unmatched junction bases numbered 11, after V lost 7 bases and J lost 5 bases. CDR1 is LNHNV, CDR2 YYDKDF, per germline (reference sequence). The CDR3 nucleotides read TGTGCCACCACCCCGACTAGCGGACCTAGGGAGACCCAGTACTTC. It translates to CATTPTSGPRETQYF. Full variable domain (remainder filled in from reference TRBV15 and TRBJ2-5): DAMVIQNPRYQVTQFGKPVTLSCSQTLNHNVMYWYQQKSSQAPKLLFHYYDKDFNNEADTPDNFQSRRPNTSFCFLDIRSPGLGDTAMYLCATTPTSGPRETQYFGPGTRLLVL.

This chain connects TRBV7-3 to TRBJ2-5; 10 nucleotides align to TRBD2. The germline gives CDR1 SGHTA, CDR2 FQGTGA. J was trimmed by 6 bases and V by 5 bases; bases with no gene match: 9. The CDR3 spans 15 residues. CDR3 region: CASSNLAGAWKTQYF. Written as DNA, the CDR3 is TGTGCCAGCAGCAATCTAGCGGGAGCGTGGAAGACCCAGTACTTC. The full variable domain, completed using reference TRBV7-3 and TRBJ2-5, is GAGVSQTPSNKVTEKGKYVELRCDPISGHTALYWYRQSLGQGPEFLIYFQGTGAADDSGLPNDRFFAVRPEGSVSTLKIQRTERGDSAVYLCASSNLAGAWKTQYFGPGTRLLVL.

This clonotype appeared a single time. The chain couples TRBV30 to TRBJ2-7; D unresolved. CDR3 length equals 11 residues. The germline V and J ends were trimmed by 1 base and 6 bases, with 7 bases remaining between them. CDR1 and CDR2 (germline): GTSNPN, SVGIG (reference sequence). DNA of the CDR3: TGTGCCTGGAGTGGGGCCTCCGAGCAGTACTTC. As protein: CAWSGASEQYF.

This chain connects TRBV5-1 to TRBJ2-4; D ambiguous. CDR3 length: 14 amino acids. V was cut by 3 bases and J by 6 bases, with 13 bases left in between. Per germline, CDR1 SGHRS and CDR2 YFSETQ. The CDR3 sequence is CASSSDSWGNIQYF. The CDR3 region has the DNA TGCGCCAGCAGCTCCGACTCCTGGGGAAACATTCAGTACTTC.

The rearrangement joins TRBV2 to TRBJ1-2, with TRBD1 as a possible D gene (6 bases). The CDR3 is 12 amino acids. Germline V lookup: CDR1 SNHLY, CDR2 FYNNEI. Trimming shortened V by 10 bases and J by 8 bases, and 17 bases separated the two germline ends. The CDR3, as DNA: TGTGCCATCAAAGGGGGTCTGGGCGGCTACACCTTC. Protein sequence: CAIKGGLGGYTF. Combining the CDR3 with reference TRBV2 and TRBJ1-2 gives the whole variable domain EPEVTQTPSHQVTQMGQEVILRCVPISNHLYFYWYRQILGQKVEFLVSFYNNEISEKSEIFDDQFSVERPDGSNFTLKIRSTKLEDSAMYFCAIKGGLGGYTFGSGTRLTVV.

The chain carries TRBV20-1 and TRBJ1-5, with D possibly matching TRBD1 (6 bases). Trimming left V 6 bases short and J 3 bases short, with 12 bases between. The CDR3 covers 13 residues. The germline V gene encodes CDR1 DFQATT and CDR2 SNEGSKA (reference sequence). The DNA of the CDR3 is TGCAGTGCCGCCGGACAGACCAATCAGCCCCAGCATTTT. This codes for CSAAGQTNQPQHF.

This rearrangement joins TRBV20-1 to TRBJ1-5, with a weak D call TRBD1 (5 bases). The V end lost 6 bases, the J end lost 5 bases, and 17 bases lay between the germline ends. This CDR3 has 14 amino acids. Germline loops: CDR1 DFQATT, CDR2 SNEGSKA (reference sequence). The CDR3 DNA is TGCAGTGCCCCTACCGGGACTGACGATCAGCCCCAGCATTTT. This encodes CSAPTGTDDQPQHF.

The chain carries TRBV3-1 and TRBJ2-1, with D maybe TRBD2 (6 bases). Germline V gives CDR1 LGHDT, CDR2 YNNKEL (reference sequence). There are 18 residues in the CDR3. V was pared by 0 bases and J by 0 bases, with 15 bases between. The CDR3 region has the DNA TGTGCCAGCAGCCAAGATGGGGCGGACTACGGCTCCTACAATGAGCAGTTCTTC. It translates to CASSQDGADYGSYNEQFF.

The J gene is TRBJ2-7, the V gene TRBV5-1, with unresolved D. The CDR3 spans 14 residues. Germline values: CDR1 SGHRS, CDR2 YFSETQ. The ends were cut back, 0 bases at V and 2 bases at J, with 9 bases in the middle. The chain's CDR3 is CASSLEATAYEQYF. CDR3 in DNA: TGCGCCAGCAGCTTGGAGGCCACAGCCTACGAGCAGTACTTC.

The chain uses TRBV27 and TRBJ2-1; D perhaps matches TRBD1 (5 bases). Per germline, CDR1 MNHEY and CDR2 SMNVEV (reference sequence). The CDR3 has 13 residues. V gave up 0 bases and J gave up 6 bases, with 6 bases separating them. CDR3: CASSLSRANEQFF. CDR3 DNA sequence: TGTGCCAGCAGTTTATCCAGGGCCAATGAGCAGTTCTTC.

The count of this clonotype is one. The chain couples TRBV20-1 to TRBJ1-4; D is uncertain. V was cut by 1 base and J by 0 bases, with 6 bases left in between. Germline CDR1 and CDR2: DFQATT and SNEGSKA (reference sequence). There are 14 residues in the CDR3. The CDR3, as DNA: TGCAGTGCTAGAGTCAGAACAACTAATGAAAAACTGTTTTTT. Amino acids: CSARVRTTNEKLFF.

This sequence joins TRBV5-6 and TRBJ2-7; 8 positions agree with TRBD1. The CDR3 extends over 14 amino acids. CDR1 is SGHDT, CDR2 YYEEEE, per germline. V dropped 0 bases and J dropped 3; count of bases not matched to a gene: 2. CDR3 coding DNA: TGTGCCAGCAGCTTGGGGGACAGGATCTACGAGCAGTACTTC. Its translation: CASSLGDRIYEQYF. Supplemented by reference TRBV5-6 and TRBJ2-7, the full variable domain reads DAGVTQSPTHLIKTRGQQVTLRCSPKSGHDTVSWYQQALGQGPQFIFQYYEEEERQRGNFPDRFSGHQFPNYSSELNVNALLLGDSALYLCASSLGDRIYEQYFGPGTRLTVT.

The V gene is TRBV27, the J gene TRBJ2-3, with a tentative D call TRBD1 (6 bases). Trimming took 5 bases from V and 8 from J, leaving 20 bases between them. The CDR3 contains 15 residues. The V gene's germline CDR1 is MNHEY and CDR2 SMNVEV (reference sequence). The CDR3 here is CASSAGTRGVVTQYF. For the CDR3, the DNA is TGTGCCAGCAGTGCCGGGACACGGGGTGTGGTTACGCAGTATTTT.

The V call is TRBV27, the J call TRBJ2-7; unclear D gene. The V end lost 8 bases, the J end lost 6 bases, and 17 bases lay between the germline ends. Germline-derived CDR1 and CDR2 are MNHEY and SMNVEV (reference sequence). This CDR3 region has 13 residues. CDR3 in amino acids: CASSGSRSSEQYF. CDR3 coding DNA: TGTGCCAGCTCCGGGTCTCGGAGTTCCGAGCAGTACTTC.

This clonotype was recorded a few times. The chain is built from TRBV6-5 and TRBJ2-3; D is perhaps TRBD2 (5 bases). V was pared by 5 bases and J by 1 base, with 7 bases between. The CDR3 runs 13 residues. Germline-derived CDR1 and CDR2 are MNHEY and SVGAGI. CDR3 region: CASSRTRTDTQYF. The CDR3 DNA follows: TGTGCCAGCAGTCGGACTCGCACAGATACGCAGTATTTT.

V usage is TRBV2 and J usage is TRBJ2-7; perhaps TRBD2 as D (6 bases). CDR3 size: 15 residues. Per the germline V gene, CDR1 is SNHLY and CDR2 is FYNNEI. Trimming cost V 8 bases and J 0 bases, with 17 bases left between them. The CDR3 here is CASGPPGLASYEQYF. The CDR3 nucleotides are TGTGCCAGCGGCCCTCCGGGACTCGCCTCCTACGAGCAGTACTTC.

CDR3 amino acids: CASSPPGWARNQPQHF. The DNA for the CDR3 is TGTGCCAGCAGTCCCCCCGGCTGGGCCCGCAATCAGCCCCAGCATTTT. V and J are TRBV27 and TRBJ1-5; D is unclear. In germline, CDR1 is MNHEY, CDR2 SMNVEV (reference sequence). V lost 5 bases and J lost 2, with 16 bases in between. CDR3 length: 16 residues.